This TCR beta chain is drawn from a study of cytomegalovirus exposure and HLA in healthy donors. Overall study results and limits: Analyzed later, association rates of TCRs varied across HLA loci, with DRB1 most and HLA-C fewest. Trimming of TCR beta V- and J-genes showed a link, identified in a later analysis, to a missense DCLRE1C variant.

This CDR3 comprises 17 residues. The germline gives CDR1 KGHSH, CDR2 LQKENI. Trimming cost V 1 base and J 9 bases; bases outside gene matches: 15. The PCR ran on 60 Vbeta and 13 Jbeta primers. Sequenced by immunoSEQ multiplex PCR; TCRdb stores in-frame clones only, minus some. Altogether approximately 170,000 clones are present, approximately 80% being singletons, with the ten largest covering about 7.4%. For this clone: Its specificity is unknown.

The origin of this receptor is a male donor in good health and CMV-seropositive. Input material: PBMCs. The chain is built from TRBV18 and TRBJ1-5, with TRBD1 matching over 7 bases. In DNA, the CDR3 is TGTGCCAGCTCACCACTCGGGACAGCTCCCAAAATGAGGCCCCAGCATTTT. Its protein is CASSPLGTAPKMRPQHF.